This T cell receptor (beta chain) originates from a study of PD-1 blockade in classical Hodgkin lymphoma. Broader study findings: Newly diagnosed patients were reported to exhibit reduced baseline TCR diversity relative to healthy donors.

As regards this clone: Its antigen is as yet unknown.

Indicated time point: cycle 4 day 1 (C4D1), after five to seven weeks of nivolumab. Patients all relapsed after autologous stem cell transplantation, and there was variation in brentuximab vedotin exposure. The method was immunoSEQ multiplex PCR; TCRdb's version includes in-frame clones alone and lacks a portion of them. The sample includes about 89,000 clones, 90% of them seen just once. The CDR3 extends over 12 amino acids. V trimming: 7 bases; J trimming: 5 bases; junction bases outside the gene matches: 3. Germline assignment: CDR1 LNHDA and CDR2 SQIVND (reference sequence). This material consisted of peripheral blood mononuclear cells (PBMCs), taken before the fourth cycle of nivolumab. The sequence was collected from a human donor with classical Hodgkin lymphoma. The chain links TRBV19 to TRBJ1-2, with 8 nucleotides matching TRBD1. CDR3 coding DNA: TGTGCCAGTACAGGGGGCGAATATGGCTACACCTTC. This encodes CASTGGEYGYTF.